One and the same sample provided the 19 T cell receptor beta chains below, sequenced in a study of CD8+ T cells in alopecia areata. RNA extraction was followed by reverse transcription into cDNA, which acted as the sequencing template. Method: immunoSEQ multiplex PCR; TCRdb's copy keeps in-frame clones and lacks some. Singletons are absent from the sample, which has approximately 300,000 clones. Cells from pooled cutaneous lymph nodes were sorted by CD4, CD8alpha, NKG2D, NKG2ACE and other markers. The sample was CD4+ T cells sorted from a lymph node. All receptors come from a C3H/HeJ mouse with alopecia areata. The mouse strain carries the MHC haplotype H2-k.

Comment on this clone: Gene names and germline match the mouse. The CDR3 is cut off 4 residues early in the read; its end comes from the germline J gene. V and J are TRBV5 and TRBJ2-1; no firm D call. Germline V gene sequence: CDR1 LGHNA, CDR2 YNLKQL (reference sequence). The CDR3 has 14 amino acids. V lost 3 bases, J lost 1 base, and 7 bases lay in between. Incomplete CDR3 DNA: TGTGCCAGCAGCCATTCACAAAACTATGCT. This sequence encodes CASSHSQNYA. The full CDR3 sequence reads CASSHSQNYAEQFF.

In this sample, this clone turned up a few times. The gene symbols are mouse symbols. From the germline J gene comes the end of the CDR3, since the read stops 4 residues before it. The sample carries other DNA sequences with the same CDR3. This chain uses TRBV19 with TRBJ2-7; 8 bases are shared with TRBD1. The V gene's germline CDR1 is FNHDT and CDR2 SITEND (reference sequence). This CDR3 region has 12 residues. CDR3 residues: CASSRQGYEQYF. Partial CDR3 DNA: TGTGCCAGCAGCCGACAGGGGTAT.

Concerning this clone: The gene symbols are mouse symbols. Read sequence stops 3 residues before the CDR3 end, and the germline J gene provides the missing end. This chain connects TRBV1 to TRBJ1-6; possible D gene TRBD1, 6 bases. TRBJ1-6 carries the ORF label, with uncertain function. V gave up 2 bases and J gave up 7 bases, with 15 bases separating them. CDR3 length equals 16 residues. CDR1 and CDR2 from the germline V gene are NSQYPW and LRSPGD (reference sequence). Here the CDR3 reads CTCSAQQGMRNSPLYF. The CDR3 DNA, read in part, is TGCACCTGCAGTGCACAACAGGGTATGAGGAATTCGCCC.

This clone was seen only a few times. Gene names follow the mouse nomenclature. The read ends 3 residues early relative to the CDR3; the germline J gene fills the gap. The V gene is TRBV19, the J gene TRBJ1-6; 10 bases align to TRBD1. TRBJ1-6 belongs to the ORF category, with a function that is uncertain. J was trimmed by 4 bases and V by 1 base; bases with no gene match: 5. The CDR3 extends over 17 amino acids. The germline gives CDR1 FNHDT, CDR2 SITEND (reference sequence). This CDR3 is CASSILDRGTYNSPLYF. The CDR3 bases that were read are TGTGCCAGCAGTATATTGGACAGGGGGACTTATAATTCGCCC.

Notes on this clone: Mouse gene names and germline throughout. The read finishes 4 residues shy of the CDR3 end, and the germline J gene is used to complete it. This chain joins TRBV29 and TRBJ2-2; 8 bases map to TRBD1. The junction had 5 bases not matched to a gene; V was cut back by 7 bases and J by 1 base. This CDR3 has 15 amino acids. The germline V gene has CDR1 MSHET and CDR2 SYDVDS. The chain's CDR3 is CASTLTGENTGQLYF. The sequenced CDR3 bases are TGTGCTAGCACCTTGACAGGGGAAAACACCGGG.

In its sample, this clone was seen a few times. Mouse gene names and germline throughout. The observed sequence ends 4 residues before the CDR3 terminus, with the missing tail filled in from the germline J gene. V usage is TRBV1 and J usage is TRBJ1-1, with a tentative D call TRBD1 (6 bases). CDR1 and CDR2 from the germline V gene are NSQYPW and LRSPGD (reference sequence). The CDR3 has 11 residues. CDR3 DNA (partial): TGCACCTGCAGCTCACAGGGA. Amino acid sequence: CTCSSQG. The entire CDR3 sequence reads CTCSSQGEVFF.

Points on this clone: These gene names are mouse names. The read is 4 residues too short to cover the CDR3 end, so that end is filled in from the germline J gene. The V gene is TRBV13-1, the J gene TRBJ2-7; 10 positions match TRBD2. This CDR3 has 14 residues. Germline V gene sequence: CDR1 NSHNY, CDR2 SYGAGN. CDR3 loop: CASSRLGGEYEQYF. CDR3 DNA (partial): TGTGCCAGCAGTCGACTGGGGGGCGAATAT.

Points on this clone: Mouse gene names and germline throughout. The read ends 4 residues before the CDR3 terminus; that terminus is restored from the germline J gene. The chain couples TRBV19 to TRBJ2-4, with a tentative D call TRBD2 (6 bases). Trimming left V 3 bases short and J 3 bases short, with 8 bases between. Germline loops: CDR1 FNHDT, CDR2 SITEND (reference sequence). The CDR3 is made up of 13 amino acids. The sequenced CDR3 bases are TGTGCCAGCAGTAACTGGGCCCAAAAC. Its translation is CASSNWAQN. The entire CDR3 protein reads CASSNWAQNTLYF.

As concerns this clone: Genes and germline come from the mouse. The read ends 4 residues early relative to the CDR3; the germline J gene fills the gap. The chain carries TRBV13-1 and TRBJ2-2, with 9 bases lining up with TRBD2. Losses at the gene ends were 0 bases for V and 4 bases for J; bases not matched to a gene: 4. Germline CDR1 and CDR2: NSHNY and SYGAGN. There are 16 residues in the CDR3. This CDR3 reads CASSDVGGRATGQLYF. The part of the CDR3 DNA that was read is TGTGCCAGCAGTGATGTGGGGGGGCGCGCCACCGGG.

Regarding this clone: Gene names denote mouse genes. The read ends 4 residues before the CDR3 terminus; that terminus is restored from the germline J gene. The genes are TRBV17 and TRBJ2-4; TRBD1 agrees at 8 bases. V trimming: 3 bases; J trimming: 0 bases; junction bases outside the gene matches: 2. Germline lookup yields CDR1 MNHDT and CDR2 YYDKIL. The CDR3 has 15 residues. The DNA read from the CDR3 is TGTGCTAGCAGTAGGGACAGGGAAAGTCAAAAC. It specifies CASSRDRESQN. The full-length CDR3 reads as CASSRDRESQNTLYF. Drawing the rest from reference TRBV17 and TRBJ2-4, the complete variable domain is DTTVKQNPRYKLARVGKPVNLICSQTMNHDTMYWYQKKPNQAPKLLLFYYDKILNREADTFEKFQSSRPNNSFCSLYIGSAGLEYSAMYLCASSRDRESQNTLYFGAGTRLSVL.

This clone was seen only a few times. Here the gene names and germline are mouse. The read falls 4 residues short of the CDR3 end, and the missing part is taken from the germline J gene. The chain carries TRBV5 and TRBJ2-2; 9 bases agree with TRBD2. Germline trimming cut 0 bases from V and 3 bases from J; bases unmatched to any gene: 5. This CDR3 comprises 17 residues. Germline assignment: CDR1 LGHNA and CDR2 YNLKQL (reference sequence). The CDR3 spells CASSQDLGGRDTGQLYF. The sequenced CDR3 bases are TGTGCCAGCAGCCAAGATTTGGGGGGGCGCGACACCGGG.

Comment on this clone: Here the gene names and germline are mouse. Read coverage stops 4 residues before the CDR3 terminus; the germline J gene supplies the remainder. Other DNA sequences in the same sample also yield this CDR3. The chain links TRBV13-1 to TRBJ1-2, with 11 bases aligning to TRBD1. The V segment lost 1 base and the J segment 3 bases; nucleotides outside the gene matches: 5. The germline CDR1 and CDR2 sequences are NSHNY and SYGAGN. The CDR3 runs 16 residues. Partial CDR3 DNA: TGTGCCAGCAGTGATCGCCGGGACAGGGGGGACTCC. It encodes CASSDRRDRGDS. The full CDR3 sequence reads CASSDRRDRGDSDYTF.

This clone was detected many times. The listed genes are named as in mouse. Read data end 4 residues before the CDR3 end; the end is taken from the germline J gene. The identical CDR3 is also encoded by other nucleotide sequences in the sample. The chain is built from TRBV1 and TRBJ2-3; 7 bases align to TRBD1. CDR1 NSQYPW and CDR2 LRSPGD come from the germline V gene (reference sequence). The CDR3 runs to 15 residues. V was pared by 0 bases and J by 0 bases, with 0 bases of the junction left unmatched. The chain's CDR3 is CTCSADRGSAETLYF. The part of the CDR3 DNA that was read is TGCACCTGCAGTGCAGACAGGGGGAGTGCAGAA.

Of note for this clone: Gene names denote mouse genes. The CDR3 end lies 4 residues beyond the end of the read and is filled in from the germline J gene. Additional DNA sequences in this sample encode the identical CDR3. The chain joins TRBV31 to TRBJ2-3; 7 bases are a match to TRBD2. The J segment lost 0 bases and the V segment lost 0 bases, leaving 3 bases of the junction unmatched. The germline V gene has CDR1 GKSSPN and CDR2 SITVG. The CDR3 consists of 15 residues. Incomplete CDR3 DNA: TGTGCCTGGAGTCTAGTGGGGGGTAGTGCAGAA. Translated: CAWSLVGGSAE. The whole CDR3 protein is CAWSLVGGSAETLYF. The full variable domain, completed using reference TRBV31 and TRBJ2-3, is AQTIHQWPVAEIKAVGSPLSLGCTIKGKSSPNLYWYWQATGGTLQQLFYSITVGQVESVVQLNLSASRPKDDQFILSTEKLLLSHSGFYLCAWSLVGGSAETLYFGSGTRLTVL.

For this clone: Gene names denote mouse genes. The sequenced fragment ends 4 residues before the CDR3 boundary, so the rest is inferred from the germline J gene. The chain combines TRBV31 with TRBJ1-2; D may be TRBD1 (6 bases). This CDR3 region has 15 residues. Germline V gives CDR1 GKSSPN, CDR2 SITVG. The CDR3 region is CAWSLRGGAGSDYTF. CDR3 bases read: TGTGCCTGGAGTCTAAGGGGGGGCGCCGGGTCC.

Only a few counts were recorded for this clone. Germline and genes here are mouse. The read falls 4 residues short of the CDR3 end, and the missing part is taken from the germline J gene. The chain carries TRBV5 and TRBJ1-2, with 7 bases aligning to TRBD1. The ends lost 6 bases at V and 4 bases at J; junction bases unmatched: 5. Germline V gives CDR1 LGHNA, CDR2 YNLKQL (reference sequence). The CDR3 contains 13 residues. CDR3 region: CASRGQGVSDYTF. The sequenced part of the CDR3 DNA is TGTGCCAGCAGGGGGCAGGGGGTCTCC.

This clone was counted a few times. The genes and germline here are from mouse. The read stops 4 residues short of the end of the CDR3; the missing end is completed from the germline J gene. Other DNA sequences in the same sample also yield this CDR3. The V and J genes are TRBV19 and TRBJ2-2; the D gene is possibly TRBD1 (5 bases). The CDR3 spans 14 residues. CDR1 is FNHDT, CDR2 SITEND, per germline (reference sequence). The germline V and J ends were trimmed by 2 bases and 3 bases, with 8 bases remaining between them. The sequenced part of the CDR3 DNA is TGTGCCAGCAGTATTCAGGGTGACACCGGG. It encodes CASSIQGDTG. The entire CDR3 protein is CASSIQGDTGQLYF. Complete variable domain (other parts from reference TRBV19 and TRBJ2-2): GGIITQTPKFLIGQEGQKLTLKCQQNFNHDTMYWYRQDSGKGLRLIYYSITENDLQKGDLSEGYDASREKKSSFSLTVTSAQKNEMAVFLCASSIQGDTGQLYFGEGSKLTVL.

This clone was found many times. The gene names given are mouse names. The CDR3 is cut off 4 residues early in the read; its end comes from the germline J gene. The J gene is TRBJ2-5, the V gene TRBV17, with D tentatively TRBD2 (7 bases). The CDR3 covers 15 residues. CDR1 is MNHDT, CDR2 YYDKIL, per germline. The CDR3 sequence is CASSRDIGGRDTQYF. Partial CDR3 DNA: TGTGCTAGCAGTAGAGATATCGGGGGGCGAGAC.

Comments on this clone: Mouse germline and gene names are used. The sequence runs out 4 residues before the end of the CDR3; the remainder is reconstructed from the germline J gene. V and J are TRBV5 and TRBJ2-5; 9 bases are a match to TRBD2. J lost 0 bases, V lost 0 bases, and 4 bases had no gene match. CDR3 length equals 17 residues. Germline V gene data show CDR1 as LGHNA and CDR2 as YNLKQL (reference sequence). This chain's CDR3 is CASSQDSWGGNQDTQYF. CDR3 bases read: TGTGCCAGCAGCCAAGACTCCTGGGGGGGTAACCAAGAC.